Given below is one T cell receptor beta chain in context. Clones were sequenced by immunoSEQ multiplex PCR, and TCRdb holds only the in-frame ones, with some missing. The sample carries under 150,000 clones, around nine tenths recorded once. This sample was taken from a study of blood T cell repertoires in COVID-19. About the study: Acute and convalescent COVID-19 specimens originated in the United States, Italy and Spain. PBMCs, B-cell-depleted T cells, or T cells provided the cDNA or gDNA that made up the material.

The CDR3 extends over 17 amino acids. V gave up 3 bases and J gave up 3 bases; unmatched junction bases: 6. CDR1 is MDHEN, CDR2 SYDVKM, per germline. The chain uses TRBV28 and TRBJ2-6; 9 bases agree with TRBD1. Specimen: peripheral blood. The TCR sequence derives from a man aged 70 or older with active COVID-19. CDR3 nucleotides: TGTGCCAGCAGTTTTCTACAGGGGGCTGGTGGGGCCAACGTCCTGACTTTC. Translated: CASSFLQGAGGANVLTF.